This T cell receptor beta chain was profiled in a study of Tregs in tolerant kidney transplant recipients. V dropped 6 bases and J dropped 2 bases, with 8 bases sitting between them. The length of the CDR3 is 13 residues. Per the germline V gene, CDR1 is MNHEY and CDR2 is SVGAGI. Study-level points and caveats: The most relevant donor-specific Treg TCRbeta repertoire apparently came from expansion with activated donor B cells. Biological reproducibility was not directly addressed in this study. Nucleotide sequences could not be compared across some patients' samples due to primer changes.

On this clone: Its target is unknown.

TCRdb's copy holds only in-frame clones and misses some; the assay was immunoSEQ multiplex PCR. The sample includes some 57,000 clones, about 90% of them seen just once. Recipients received nonmyeloablative bone marrow transplants from related graft donors, with transient mixed chimerism. This TCR came from a human patient who received a combined kidney and bone marrow transplant. Some T cells may have come from the graft donor. The chain employs TRBV6-5 and TRBJ2-4, with D possibly TRBD1 on 5 matching bases. The specimen comprised CD8+ T cells from blood (PBMCs), sampled 24 months after the transplant. CDR3 sequence reads: CASRGLSKNIQYF. The CDR3 nucleotides are TGTGCCAGCAGGGGGCTGTCCAAAAACATTCAGTACTTC.